The 10 T cell receptor beta chains below all came from one sample that was sequenced in a study of OX40 agonist ivuxolimab in advanced cancers. Sequenced by immunoSEQ multiplex PCR; TCRdb stores in-frame clones only, minus some. The sample yields 30,000 to 40,000 clones, about 89% seen once. Sample: CD4+ or CD8+ T cells sorted from blood, taken in a trial of the OX40 agonist ivuxolimab. Source of these receptors: an adult with an advanced solid tumor such as melanoma, head and neck, liver or kidney cancer.

The J gene is TRBJ2-4, the V gene TRBV10-3, with 15 bases aligning to TRBD2. From germline, CDR1 is ENHRY and CDR2 SYGVKD. Trimming took 3 bases from V and 0 from J; bases not matched to a gene: 12. The CDR3 loop spans 21 amino acids. The CDR3 nucleotides are TGTGCCATCAGTGACCCCGGACTAGCGGGGGGGCTGTCAGGAGCCAAAAACATTCAGTACTTC. This codes for CAISDPGLAGGLSGAKNIQYF.

J is TRBJ2-7 and V is TRBV11-2; D is unclear. V was pared by 5 bases and J by 4 bases, with 18 bases between. The V gene's germline CDR1 is SGHAT and CDR2 FQNNGV. This CDR3 is built from 15 residues. CDR3 nucleotides: TGTGCCAGCAGCCCCCAGGTTGGGGTCCAGTACGAGCAGTACTTC. It translates to CASSPQVGVQYEQYF.

CDR3: CASSSDTNTEAFF. The CDR3, as DNA: TGCGCCAGCAGCTCCGACACGAACACTGAAGCTTTCTTT. This chain uses TRBV5-1 with TRBJ1-1; D is ambiguous. CDR3 length equals 13 residues. V was pared by 3 bases and J by 1 base, with 7 bases between. Per germline, CDR1 SGHRS and CDR2 YFSETQ.

As regards this clone: A junction boundary mismatches the germline segment, possibly from a read error. The chain combines TRBV7-7 with TRBJ2-5; 7 nucleotides line up with TRBD2. The CDR3 contains 15 residues. Germline V CDR1 and CDR2: SSHAT, FNYEAQ (reference sequence). The DNA for the CDR3 is TGTGCTAGCAGCCCGGTCCGGGGAGGGCAAGAGACCCAGTACTTC. It specifies CASSPVRGGQETQYF.

The genes are TRBV7-2 and TRBJ2-7, with D possibly being TRBD1 (6 bases). V dropped 5 bases and J dropped 4 bases, with 15 bases sitting between them. CDR1 is SGHTA, CDR2 FQGNSA, per germline. The CDR3 loop spans 14 amino acids. CDR3 bases: TGTGCCAGCAGCCCGGCCGGGACAACATACGAGCAGTACTTC. Protein: CASSPAGTTYEQYF.

Points on this clone: At one end the junction does not follow the germline gene, possibly because of a read error. This rearrangement joins TRBV2 to TRBJ2-1; TRBD2 aligns across 9 bases. Germline loops: CDR1 SNHLY, CDR2 FYNNEI. The CDR3 totals 15 residues. The CDR3 sequence: CASTESGGRYNEQFF. CDR3 in DNA: TGTGCCAGCACTGAAAGCGGGGGGCGTTACAATGAGCAGTTCTTC.

This clone occurred a few times. Lacking the conserved final phenylalanine or tryptophan, this CDR3 likely reflects a read error. This rearrangement joins TRBV2 to TRBJ1-6; possibly TRBD1 for D (6 bases). This CDR3 is 13 amino acids long. V dropped 4 bases and J dropped 12 bases, with 13 bases sitting between them. In germline, CDR1 is SNHLY, CDR2 FYNNEI. CDR3 loop: CASSGTENQPLHL. DNA for the CDR3: TGTGCCAGCAGTGGGACAGAGAACCAACCCCTCCACCTT.

CDR3 amino acids: CASSSGNSPLHF. CDR3 nucleotide sequence: TGTGCCAGCAGCTCGGGCAATTCACCCCTCCACTTT. The chain couples TRBV7-2 to TRBJ1-6; D is undetermined. The CDR3 totals 12 residues. Trimming removed 4 bases at V and 7 bases at J, with 5 bases between. Germline V gives CDR1 SGHTA, CDR2 FQGNSA. Supplemented by reference TRBV7-2 and TRBJ1-6, the full variable domain reads GAGVSQSPSNKVTEKGKDVELRCDPISGHTALYWYRQSLGQGLEFLIYFQGNSAPDKSGLPSDRFSAERTGGSVSTLTIQRTQQEDSAVYLCASSSGNSPLHFGNGTRLTVT.

The gene calls are TRBV5-1 and TRBJ2-2, with 7 bases matching TRBD2. The CDR3 length is 18 residues. The junction had 15 bases not matched to a gene; V was cut back by 3 bases and J by 4 bases. CDR1 is SGHRS, CDR2 YFSETQ, per germline. CDR3 amino acids: CASSSRTSGLRITGELFF. DNA for the CDR3: TGCGCCAGCAGCTCCCGGACTAGTGGGCTACGAATCACCGGGGAGCTGTTTTTT.

This chain links TRBV2 with TRBJ2-5; D might be TRBD1 or TRBD2, each matching 6 bases. This CDR3 is 14 amino acids long. Germline V gene data show CDR1 as SNHLY and CDR2 as FYNNEI. Trimming cost V 3 bases and J 5 bases, with 13 bases left between them. CDR3 region: CASSDLGGWETQYF. The CDR3 DNA reads TGTGCCAGCAGTGATTTGGGGGGCTGGGAGACCCAGTACTTC.